These 9 T cell receptor beta chains share one sample of origin, sequenced in a study of cytotoxic CD8 clonotypes in ibrutinib-treated CLL. Profiled with immunoSEQ multiplex PCR; TCRdb holds only in-frame clones, not every one. The data hold 50,000 or so clones, with over 65% observed a single time. Sequencing used PBMCs, obtained after 24 months of ibrutinib treatment. The receptors were sampled from a human donor with chronic lymphocytic leukemia.

The V gene is TRBV7-2, the J gene TRBJ2-1; 13 bases match TRBD2. The V gene's germline CDR1 is SGHTA and CDR2 FQGNSA. V dropped 4 bases and J dropped 10; count of bases not matched to a gene: 7. The CDR3 spans 15 residues. CDR3 amino acids: CASSSTSGRGGEQFF. The CDR3 DNA reads as TGTGCCAGCAGCTCTACTAGCGGGAGGGGGGGCGAGCAGTTCTTC.

V is TRBV18 and J is TRBJ2-5; no definite D call. This CDR3 has 12 residues. Germline V gives CDR1 KGHSH, CDR2 LQKENI. Trimming shortened V by 4 bases and J by 0 bases, and 3 bases separated the two germline ends. The CDR3, as DNA: TGTGCCAGCTCACTGTACCAAGAGACCCAGTACTTC. It translates to CASSLYQETQYF.

The genes are TRBV6-6 and TRBJ2-5; 10 bases match TRBD2. The CDR3 loop spans 14 amino acids. The V segment lost 5 bases and the J segment 2 bases; nucleotides outside the gene matches: 2. Germline CDR1 is MNHNY and CDR2 is SVGAGI (reference sequence). In nucleotides, the CDR3 is TGTGCCAGCAGTAGAGCGGGAGGGCAAGAGACCCAGTACTTC. This translates into CASSRAGGQETQYF.

The chain couples TRBV5-8 to TRBJ1-2; TRBD1 matches at 8 bases. V lost 0 bases, J lost 8 bases, and 3 bases stayed unmatched. The germline V gene has CDR1 SGHTS and CDR2 YDEGEE. The CDR3 loop spans 13 amino acids. The chain's CDR3 is CASSLADRGGYTF. DNA of the CDR3: TGTGCCAGCAGCTTGGCCGACAGGGGAGGCTACACCTTC.

This clone was seen a single time. The chain uses TRBV5-6 and TRBJ1-1; 7 bases agree with TRBD1. V gave up 4 bases and J gave up 5 bases; unmatched junction bases: 14. Germline CDR1 reads SGHDT; CDR2 reads YYEEEE. The CDR3 spans 16 residues. The CDR3 DNA follows: TGTGCCAGCAGCCTAAGGGAGACAGGGAAGAAAACTGAAGCTTTCTTT. This sequence encodes CASSLRETGKKTEAFF.

The chain recombines TRBV19 with TRBJ2-1, with D perhaps matching TRBD2 (5 bases). CDR1 LNHDA and CDR2 SQIVND come from the germline V gene (reference sequence). There are 13 residues in the CDR3. The V gene lost 4 bases and the J gene lost 16 bases, with 20 bases spanning the gap. The CDR3 sequence: CASSTSLLGEGFF. The CDR3 DNA is TGTGCCAGTAGTACATCTCTCCTAGGAGAGGGTTTCTTC.

This sequence joins TRBV4-2 and TRBJ2-1; TRBD2 matches at 7 bases. Germline loops: CDR1 LGHNA, CDR2 YNFKEQ. Trimming removed 0 bases from V and 0 bases from J; junction bases left unmatched: 8. The CDR3 totals 18 residues. This CDR3 reads CASSQDPSGALSYNEQFF. For the CDR3, the DNA is TGTGCCAGCAGCCAAGATCCTAGCGGTGCCCTCTCCTACAATGAGCAGTTCTTC.

CDR3 sequence reads: CASNPLGTEETQYF. CDR3 DNA sequence: TGTGCCAGCAACCCCCTTGGGACAGAAGAGACCCAGTACTTC. The rearrangement links TRBV6-1 to TRBJ2-5; TRBD1 agrees at 7 bases. There are 14 residues in the CDR3. CDR1 MNHNS and CDR2 SASEGT come from the germline V gene. V was clipped by 7 bases and J by 3 bases; unmatched bases: 8.

V gene TRBV6-5 combines with J gene TRBJ1-1; a possible D gene is TRBD1 (6 bases). Germline V gives CDR1 MNHEY, CDR2 SVGAGI. V was cut by 6 bases and J by 5 bases, with 10 bases left in between. The CDR3 totals 12 residues. CDR3 region: CASSRTGTEAFF. As DNA, the CDR3 is TGTGCCAGCAGCCGCACAGGGACTGAAGCTTTCTTT.